This T cell receptor beta chain was observed in a study of shared clonotypes between healthy human individuals. Study conclusions and caveats: Shared clonotypes: about 4.6% naive CD4, roughly 3.5% naive CD8, roughly 2.4% memory CD4, 0.4% to 0.5% memory CD8.

The donors, healthy adults who were HIV-negative, had experienced no recent acute infections or vaccinations. The CDR3 is made up of 14 amino acids. V lost 3 bases and J 4 bases, leaving 12 bases between the germline ends. Germline loops: CDR1 MGHDK, CDR2 SYGVNS. Note on this clone: Its antigen remains unknown.

Libraries were prepared by immunoSEQ multiplex PCR; TCRdb keeps only in-frame clonotypes and omits some of them. The sample includes some 2.3 million clones, approximately 93% of them seen just once. Sequencing input: naive CD4+ T cells from PBMCs. Subset specified: CD45RA+ positively selected. The origin of this receptor is a man between 18 and 35 years old in good health. Some clones in this sample may be carry-over from other donors' samples. The J gene is TRBJ1-2, the V gene TRBV25-1; D perhaps matches TRBD1 (5 bases). This CDR3 is CASSDQGRIYGYTF. The CDR3 nucleotides are TGTGCCAGCAGTGACCAGGGTCGGATCTATGGCTACACCTTC.